This T cell receptor (beta chain) is from a study of blood T cell repertoires in COVID-19. Original processing methods: Nucleated cell counts were estimated from reference gene primer amplification. Repertoires were generated with immunoSEQ multiplex PCR, while TCRdb's copy carries only in-frame clones and drops some. That table supplies the V and J calls and clone size; D and trimming were determined from the DNA. The sample yields 180,000 or so clones, roughly 80% seen once. This CDR3 is 14 amino acids long. CDR1 is SGDLS and CDR2 is YYNGEE in the germline V gene. V was shortened by 0 bases and J by 4 bases, with 8 bases between the two germline ends.

Sequencing used peripheral blood. The genes are TRBV9 and TRBJ2-1; no definite D call. The TCR comes from a woman aged 70-85 years with COVID-19, enrolled during active disease. CDR3 sequence: CASSVGSGYNEQFF. The CDR3 DNA sequence: TGTGCCAGCAGCGTAGGTTCCGGGTACAATGAGCAGTTCTTC.